This T cell receptor beta chain was captured by sequencing in a study of blood T cell repertoires in COVID-19. Sequenced by immunoSEQ multiplex PCR; TCRdb stores in-frame clones only, minus some. The sample carries about 230,000 clones, around nine tenths recorded once. In germline, CDR1 is KGHSH, CDR2 LQKENI. The CDR3 is made up of 15 amino acids. V dropped 1 base and J dropped 2 bases, with 10 bases sitting between them. This receptor was identified in a woman aged 60 to 75 with acute or convalescent COVID-19. The sequenced sample consisted of peripheral blood. The genes are TRBV18 and TRBJ2-3, with D possibly being TRBD2 (6 bases). The CDR3 reads CASSPHAGLTDTQYF. The CDR3 DNA follows: TGTGCCAGCTCACCACACGCGGGACTCACAGATACGCAGTATTTT.